A selection of T cell receptor beta chains follows, all from one sample in a study of T-cell memory formation after mild COVID-19. In TCRdb, the 5' RACE reads were re-called with MiXCR into one record per CDR3 protein. The sample includes hundreds of thousands of distinct CDR3 sequences, about 15% of them seen just once. Sequenced material: PBMCs or a T cell subset sorted from them (not recorded which). Receptors originate from a man younger than 30 who had mild COVID-19 (a few samples of this study predate the infection). Cell type and time point are not known. Each CDR3 is given with its conserved first and last residue. The D gene is left open where the match is weak. Clone size appears in some rows only: once, few, many, or a class for an expanded clone.

abundance,d_gene,len,j_gene,v_gene,CDR3aa,CDR3nt
many,.,17,TRBJ1-3,TRBV4-1,CASSQEGAGSSGNTIYF,TGCGCCAGCAGCCAAGAAGGAGCCGGGAGCTCTGGAAACACCATATATTTT
few,.,16,TRBJ2-2,TRBV20-1,CSARGQTRGHTGELFF,TGCAGTGCTAGGGGGCAGACGCGAGGTCACACCGGGGAGCTGTTTTTT
.,.,15,TRBJ1-2,TRBV7-2,CASSPDRIGGYGYTF,TGTGCCAGCAGCCCAGACAGGATCGGAGGCTATGGCTACACCTTC
.,.,12,TRBJ2-3,TRBV10-3,CAISGSKSTQYF,TGTGCCATCAGTGGTTCGAAAAGTACGCAGTATTTT
.,.,15,TRBJ1-6,TRBV4-2,CASSQDVGSNSPLHF,TGTGCCAGCAGCCAAGATGTGGGATCAAATTCACCCCTCCACTTT
few,.,15,TRBJ1-1,TRBV6-5,CASSYLSALDTEAFF,TGTGCCAGCAGTTATCTCAGTGCCCTGGACACTGAAGCTTTCTTT
few,TRBD1,16,TRBJ2-7,TRBV4-1,CASSQLGQGKTYEQYF,TGCGCCAGCAGCCAGCTTGGACAGGGTAAGACCTACGAGCAGTACTTC
.,.,17,TRBJ1-1,TRBV4-1,CASSQVVIPGARTEAFF,TGCGCCAGCAGCCAAGTAGTAATTCCAGGGGCTCGGACTGAAGCTTTCTTT
many,.,14,TRBJ2-3,TRBV5-1,CASSDTEGTDTQYF,TGCGCCAGCAGCGATACCGAGGGCACAGATACGCAGTATTTT
few,.,13,TRBJ2-6,TRBV20-1,CSARDPGANVLTF,TGCAGTGCTAGAGATCCCGGGGCCAACGTCCTGACTTTC
.,.,15,TRBJ2-1,TRBV4-1,CASSQVGSSYNEQFF,TGCGCCAGCAGCCAAGTAGGCAGCTCCTACAATGAGCAGTTCTTC
.,.,14,TRBJ1-1,TRBV3-1,CASSQAAVNVEAFF,TGTGCCAGCAGCCAAGCGGCCGTAAACGTTGAAGCTTTCTTT
many,.,15,TRBJ2-2,TRBV5-5,CASSFGQGGTGELFF,TGTGCCAGCAGCTTCGGTCAGGGAGGCACCGGGGAGCTGTTTTTT
.,TRBD1,18,TRBJ1-4,TRBV24-1,CATSDPRATGGTNEKLFF,TGTGCCACCAGTGATCCTAGAGCAACAGGGGGAACTAATGAAAAACTGTTTTTT
few,TRBD1,15,TRBJ2-1,TRBV19,CASTQTGRGPQEQFF,TGTGCCAGTACTCAGACGGGCAGGGGGCCTCAGGAGCAGTTCTTC
few,TRBD2,16,TRBJ2-2,TRBV10-3,CAIRPTERGGPGELFF,TGTGCCATCAGACCCACGGAGCGGGGGGGCCCCGGGGAGCTGTTTTTT
.,.,13,TRBJ2-2,TRBV4-2,CASSQDRAGELFF,TGTGCCAGCAGCCAAGATAGGGCCGGGGAGCTGTTTTTT
many,.,13,TRBJ1-2,TRBV5-1,CASSLVLQVGYTF,TGCGCCAGCAGCTTGGTCCTACAGGTCGGCTACACCTTC
.,TRBD1,17,TRBJ2-6,TRBV5-4,CASSFDRVQPGANVLTF,TGTGCCAGCAGCTTTGACAGGGTTCAGCCTGGGGCCAACGTCCTGACTTTC
few,TRBD2,16,TRBJ2-2,TRBV28,CASSPPGLKTTGELFF,TGTGCCAGCAGTCCCCCGGGACTAAAAACCACCGGGGAGCTGTTTTTT
.,.,12,TRBJ2-5,TRBV20-1,CSASYREETQYF,TGCAGTGCTAGCTACAGGGAGGAGACCCAGTACTTC
many,TRBD1,14,TRBJ2-1,TRBV24-1,CATSETGTDGEQFF,TGTGCCACCAGTGAAACCGGGACAGACGGTGAGCAGTTCTTC
.,.,15,TRBJ1-5,TRBV19,CASTWTDYSNQPQHF,TGTGCCAGTACCTGGACAGACTATAGCAATCAGCCCCAGCATTTT
.,TRBD2,14,TRBJ2-5,TRBV20-1,CSAILAGGRETQYF,TGCAGTGCAATTCTAGCGGGGGGGCGGGAGACCCAGTACTTC
.,TRBD2,16,TRBJ2-1,TRBV11-2,CASSLCSRRTSGKQFF,TGTGCCAGCAGCTTATGTTCAAGGAGGACTAGCGGAAAGCAGTTCTTC
.,.,18,TRBJ2-1,TRBV18,CASSRNPGTPTGDGEQFF,TGTGCCAGCTCAAGAAATCCCGGGACCCCGACCGGAGACGGTGAGCAGTTCTTC
.,.,14,TRBJ1-1,TRBV19,CASTSGFGNTEAFF,TGTGCCAGCACCTCGGGTTTTGGGAACACTGAAGCTTTCTTT
few,.,13,TRBJ2-5,TRBV5-6,CASSWGSKETQYF,TGTGCCAGCAGCTGGGGGAGTAAAGAGACCCAGTACTTC
.,.,14,TRBJ1-1,TRBV20-1,CRVRIWGPNTEAFF,TGCAGGGTCCGGATCTGGGGCCCGAACACTGAAGCTTTCTTT